This entry features one TCR beta chain sequence. This sample was taken from a study of OX40 agonist ivuxolimab in advanced cancers. V dropped 5 bases and J dropped 1 base, with 9 bases sitting between them. CDR3 length equals 13 residues. Germline lookup yields CDR1 SEHNR and CDR2 FQNEAQ (reference sequence). Clones were read by immunoSEQ multiplex PCR, and TCRdb kept only the in-frame ones, dropping some. This table holds just over 25,000 clones, approximately 86% found once. The input for sequencing was CD4+ or CD8+ T cells sorted from blood, taken in a trial of the OX40 agonist ivuxolimab. This receptor was taken from an adult with an advanced solid tumor such as melanoma, head and neck, liver or kidney cancer. The chain carries TRBV7-9 and TRBJ2-7; D ambiguous. CDR3 sequence: CASSRYSSYEQYF. The DNA for the CDR3 is TGTGCCAGCAGCCGTTATTCTTCCTACGAGCAGTACTTC. The full variable domain, completed using reference TRBV7-9 and TRBJ2-7, is DTGVSQNPRHKITKRGQNVTFRCDPISEHNRLYWYRQTLGQGPEFLTYFQNEAQLEKSRLLSDRFSAERPKGSFSTLEIQRTEQGDSAMYLCASSRYSSYEQYFGPGTRLTVT.